A selection of T cell receptor beta chains follows, all from one sample in a study. Using immunoSEQ multiplex PCR, the repertoire was profiled, and TCRdb retains in-frame clones only, with some absent. The table shows about 68,000 clones, with roughly 93% occurring only once. Sequencing was performed on PBMCs. The source of these receptors is a man aged 40-55 years with rheumatoid arthritis. Each CDR3 is given with its conserved first and last residue. Each record gives: J gene, D gene, clone size, V gene, CDR3 DNA, CDR3 protein. D genes are given only for firm matches. Only part of the rows carry a size: once, few, many, or a class if the clone is expanded.

J: TRBJ1-2; D: TRBD1; size: .; V: TRBV28; DNA: TGTGCCAGCAGGGGACAGGGGGCGGATGGGTATGGCTACACCTTC; CDR3: CASRGQGADGYGYTF
J: TRBJ1-1; D: .; size: .; V: TRBV4-1; DNA: TGCGCCAGCAGCCAAGTAGAGGGCAGCAGCTTTGAAGCTTTCTTT; CDR3: CASSQVEGSSFEAFF
J: TRBJ2-1; D: .; size: .; V: TRBV13; DNA: TGTGCCAGCAGCTTAGCCGACGGGAGCTCCTACAATGAGCAGTTCTTC; CDR3: CASSLADGSSYNEQFF
J: TRBJ1-5; D: .; size: .; V: TRBV28; DNA: TGTGCCAGCAGTAGGGACGTTAGCAATCAGCCCCAGCATTTT; CDR3: CASSRDVSNQPQHF
J: TRBJ1-1; D: .; size: .; V: TRBV7-3; DNA: TGTGCCAGCAGCTATTCAGACAGGAACACTGAAGCTTTCTTT; CDR3: CASSYSDRNTEAFF
J: TRBJ1-1; D: .; size: once; V: TRBV5-1; DNA: TGCGCCAGCAGCTTGATTGACGGAAACACTGAAGCTTTCTTT; CDR3: CASSLIDGNTEAFF
J: TRBJ2-7; D: TRBD1; size: .; V: TRBV6-5; DNA: TGTGCCAGCAGTTCCCCGGGACAGGGAACCTACGAGCAGTACTTC; CDR3: CASSSPGQGTYEQYF
J: TRBJ2-1; D: TRBD2; size: .; V: TRBV11-2; DNA: TGTGCCAGCAGCTTAGGTAGCGGGAGGCCCCGATTCTCCTACAATGAGCAGTTCTTC; CDR3: CASSLGSGRPRFSYNEQFF
J: TRBJ2-5; D: .; size: .; V: TRBV30; DNA: TGTGCCTGGAGTGGAGGCGGGGTGGGGACCCAGTACTTC; CDR3: CAWSGGGVGTQYF
J: TRBJ1-1; D: .; size: .; V: TRBV6-5; DNA: TGTGCCAGCAGTTCGGGACACCCGAACACTGAAGCTTTCTTT; CDR3: CASSSGHPNTEAFF
J: TRBJ2-7; D: .; size: .; V: TRBV19; DNA: TGTGCCAGTACCAATGGGGGCTCCTACGAGCAGTACTTC; CDR3: CASTNGGSYEQYF
J: TRBJ2-5; D: .; size: .; V: TRBV5-1; DNA: TGCGCCAGCAGCTTCCGCCAGGGGCGGGCCCAAGAGACCCAGTACTTC; CDR3: CASSFRQGRAQETQYF
J: TRBJ1-5; D: .; size: .; V: TRBV4-3; DNA: TGCGCCAGCAGCCAAGAAGGGGGGTACAATCAGCCCCAGCATTTT; CDR3: CASSQEGGYNQPQHF
J: TRBJ1-1; D: TRBD1; size: once; V: TRBV27; DNA: TGTGCCAGCAGTTTAGCCCCAGGGGGCATAGGGGCAAACACTGAAGCTTTCTTT; CDR3: CASSLAPGGIGANTEAFF
J: TRBJ2-5; D: .; size: .; V: TRBV3-1/TRBV3-2; DNA: TGTGCCAGCAGCCAAGATCCAGGGACCCAGTACTTC; CDR3: CASSQDPGTQYF
J: TRBJ2-5; D: .; size: .; V: TRBV11-3; DNA: TGTGCCAGCAGTTCGCGCCCGGGGGCCAGGGAGACCCAGTACTTC; CDR3: CASSSRPGARETQYF
J: TRBJ2-1; D: .; size: .; V: TRBV21-1; DNA: TGTGCCAGCAGCAAGTTTGGGCGTACATACTACAATGAGCAGTTCTTC; CDR3: CASSKFGRTYYNEQFF
J: TRBJ2-3; D: .; size: .; V: TRBV24-1; DNA: TGTGCCACCAGTGATTTGGCGGGGCATACGCAGTATTTT; CDR3: CATSDLAGHTQYF
J: TRBJ1-2; D: TRBD1; size: .; V: TRBV27; DNA: TGTGCCAGCAGTTTGGGGACAGGGGGGTATGGCTACACCTTC; CDR3: CASSLGTGGYGYTF
J: TRBJ2-5; D: TRBD2; size: .; V: TRBV27; DNA: TGTGCCAGCAGTTACAAGGGACTAGCGGGGCCCCAAGAGACCCAGTACTTC; CDR3: CASSYKGLAGPQETQYF
J: TRBJ1-2; D: .; size: .; V: TRBV20-1; DNA: TGCAGTGCTAGTACAGGGTATGGCTACACCTTC; CDR3: CSASTGYGYTF
J: TRBJ2-7; D: .; size: once; V: TRBV27; DNA: TGTGCCAGCAGTTTGGCCAGGAGCTCCTACGAGCAGTACTTC; CDR3: CASSLARSSYEQYF
J: TRBJ2-1; D: .; size: .; V: TRBV6-5; DNA: TGTGCCACGGAGCAACACAATGAGCAGTTCTTC; CDR3: CATEQHNEQFF
J: TRBJ1-4; D: TRBD1; size: .; V: TRBV30; DNA: TGTGCCTGGGGGACAGGGAGAATTTCCAACTCTAATGAAAAACTGTTTTTT; CDR3: CAWGTGRISNSNEKLFF
J: TRBJ2-7; D: .; size: once; V: TRBV28; DNA: TGTGCCAGCAGCCTTCGGGGCTCCTACGAGCAGTACTTC; CDR3: CASSLRGSYEQYF
J: TRBJ2-7; D: TRBD1; size: .; V: TRBV18; DNA: TGTGCCAGCTCACGCTACCGGGACAGGAACTACGAGCAGTACTTC; CDR3: CASSRYRDRNYEQYF
J: TRBJ1-5; D: TRBD1; size: .; V: TRBV6-1; DNA: TGTGCCAGCAGTGAAAGGCAGCCACAGGGGGCTTGGGGCAATCAGCCCCAGCATTTT; CDR3: CASSERQPQGAWGNQPQHF
J: TRBJ1-1; D: TRBD1; size: .; V: TRBV7-9; DNA: TGTGCCAGCAGCCTCCGGACAGGAAAGAACACTGAAGCTTTCTTT; CDR3: CASSLRTGKNTEAFF
J: TRBJ2-4; D: TRBD1; size: .; V: TRBV27; DNA: TGTGCCAGCACCCCGTTGGCGGGACAGGGGGCGCTCCAAAACATTCAGTACTTC; CDR3: CASTPLAGQGALQNIQYF